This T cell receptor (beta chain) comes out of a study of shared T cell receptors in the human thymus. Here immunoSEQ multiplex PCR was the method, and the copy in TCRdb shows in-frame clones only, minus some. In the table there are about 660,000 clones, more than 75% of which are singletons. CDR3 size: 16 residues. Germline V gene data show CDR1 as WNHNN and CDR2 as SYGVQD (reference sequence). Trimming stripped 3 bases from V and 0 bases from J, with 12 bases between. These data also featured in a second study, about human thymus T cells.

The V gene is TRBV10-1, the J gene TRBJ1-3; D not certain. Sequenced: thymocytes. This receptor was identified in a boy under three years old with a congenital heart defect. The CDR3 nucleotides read TGCGCCAGCAGTGAAGATCCAGGCCTCTCTGGAAACACCATATATTTT. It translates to CASSEDPGLSGNTIYF.